The 3 T cell receptor beta chains listed next were all sequenced from one sample in a study of CD8+CD57+ T cells in acquired aplastic anemia. Before being chosen for sequencing, patients had shown CD8+CD57+ cell expansion by flow cytometry. TCR beta VDJ and CDR3 were profiled, and genomic DNA was the template. Each CDR3 protein gets one entry after TCRdb re-called the reads with MiXCR. The sample gives hundreds of thousands of distinct CDR3 sequences, around a third of which show up once; 0.75% to 0.95% is in the top ten. Specimen: sorted CD4+, CD8+, or CD8+CD57+ T cells (not recorded which) from PBMCs. These TCRs come from a human donor with aplastic anemia.

The sample holds many counts of this clonotype. This sequence joins TRBV10-2 and TRBJ2-7; TRBD2 matches 9 bases. There are 12 residues in the CDR3. Losses at the gene ends were 7 bases for V and 5 bases for J; bases not matched to a gene: 3. Germline V gives CDR1 WSHSY, CDR2 SAAADI. CDR3 protein: CASTGTSHEQYF. DNA of the CDR3: TGCGCCAGCACCGGGACTAGCCACGAGCAGTACTTC.

This clonotype was counted only a few times. The chain links TRBV5-1 to TRBJ1-1; tentative D call: TRBD1 (5 bases). The CDR3 has 14 amino acids. V was clipped by 5 bases and J by 1 base, with 12 bases between them. The germline CDR1 and CDR2 sequences are SGHRS and YFSETQ. The CDR3 coding sequence is TGCGCCAGCAGTTCCTCAACAGGGAACACTGAAGCTTTCTTT. Translating it yields CASSSSTGNTEAFF. The full variable domain, with the rest looked up from reference TRBV5-1 and TRBJ1-1, is KAGVTQTPRYLIKTRGQQVTLSCSPISGHRSVSWYQQTPGQGLQFLFEYFSETQRNKGNFPGRFSGRQFSNSRSEMNVSTLELGDSALYLCASSSSTGNTEAFFGQGTRLTVV.

This clonotype occurred many times. The chain joins TRBV4-3 to TRBJ1-6, with D unclear. Germline values: CDR1 LGHNA, CDR2 YSLEER. Trimming removed 3 bases from V and 9 bases from J, with 9 bases in between. This CDR3 is 13 amino acids long. CDR3 in amino acids: CASSQGTISPLHF. The CDR3 bases are TGCGCCAGCAGCCAGGGAACAATTTCACCCCTCCACTTT.